This TCR beta chain was identified during a study of molecular identifiers for immune sequencing clone quantification. Sorted inputs of roughly 20,000 to 1,000,000 cells, with 10%, 30% or 50% RNA, yielded naive CD8 libraries. CDR3 length equals 13 residues. The V gene lost 2 bases and the J gene lost 5 bases, with 9 bases spanning the gap. Germline lookup yields CDR1 LNHDA and CDR2 SQIVND (reference sequence). Study-wide findings and caveats: Over 98% of CMV-specific effector molecules, but under 1% of naive ones, were in clones above 20 copies. Jurkat TCR RNA spiked in from one cell (amid about 980,000 naive cells) was reportedly detectable.

TCRdb re-analysed the PCR reads in MiXCR, keeping a single row per CDR3 protein. This table has 600,000 to 650,000 distinct CDR3 sequences, just under 20% appearing once. This clonotype was observed a handful of times. Antigen: not known. The chain has TRBV19 and TRBJ1-1; D unclear. The sequencing sample was made of naive CD8+ T cells from blood, with Jurkat cell RNA spiked in. Subset noted: FACS-sorted CD8+CD4-CCR7+CD45RA+ naive T cells. The TCR comes from a human donor in good health. Some libraries in this study had Jurkat cell RNA spiked in. The CDR3 loop is CASSIRASTEAFF. The DNA of the CDR3 is TGTGCCAGTAGTATAAGGGCATCAACTGAAGCTTTCTTT.